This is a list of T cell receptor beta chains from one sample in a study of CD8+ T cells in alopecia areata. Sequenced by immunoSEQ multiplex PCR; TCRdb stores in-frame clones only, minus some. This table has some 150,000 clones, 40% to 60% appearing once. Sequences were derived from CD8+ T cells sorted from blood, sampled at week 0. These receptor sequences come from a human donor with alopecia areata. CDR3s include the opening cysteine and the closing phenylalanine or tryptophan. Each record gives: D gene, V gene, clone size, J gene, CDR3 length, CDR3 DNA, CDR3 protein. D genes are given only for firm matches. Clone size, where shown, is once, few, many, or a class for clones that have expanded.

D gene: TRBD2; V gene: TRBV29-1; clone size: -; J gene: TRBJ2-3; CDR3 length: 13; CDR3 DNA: TGCAGCGGAGAGCGGGGACGCACAGATACGCAGTATTTT; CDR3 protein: CSGERGRTDTQYF
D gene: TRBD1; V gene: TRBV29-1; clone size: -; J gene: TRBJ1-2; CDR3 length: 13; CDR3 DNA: TGCAGCGTTGCTACAGGGGACCTTAATGGCTACACCTTC; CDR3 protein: CSVATGDLNGYTF
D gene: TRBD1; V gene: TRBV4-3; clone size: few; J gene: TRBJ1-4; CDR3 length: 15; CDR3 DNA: TGCGCCAGCAGCCTCGACGGAACAGGGGAAGAGAAACTGTTTTTT; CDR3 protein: CASSLDGTGEEKLFF
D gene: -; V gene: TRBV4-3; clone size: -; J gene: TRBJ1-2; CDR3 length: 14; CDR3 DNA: TGCGCCAGCAGCCCCGGGACACTCCGGTATGGCTACACCTTC; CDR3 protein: CASSPGTLRYGYTF
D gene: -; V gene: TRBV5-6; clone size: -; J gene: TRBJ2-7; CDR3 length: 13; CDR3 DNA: TGTGCCAGCAGCTTGGACGGTTCCTACGAGCAGTACTTC; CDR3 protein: CASSLDGSYEQYF
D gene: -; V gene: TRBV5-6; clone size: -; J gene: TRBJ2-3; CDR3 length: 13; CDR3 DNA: TGTGCCAGCAGCTTCGGACTTGGGGATACGCAGTATTTT; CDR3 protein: CASSFGLGDTQYF
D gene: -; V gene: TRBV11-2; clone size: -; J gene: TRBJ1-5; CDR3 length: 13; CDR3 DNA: TGTGCCAGCAGCTCGGAGTCCAATCAGCCCCAGCATTTT; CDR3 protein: CASSSESNQPQHF
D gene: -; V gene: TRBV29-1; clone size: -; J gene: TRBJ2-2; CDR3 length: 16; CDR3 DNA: TGCAGCGTTGAAGAAGGAGCTGCACTAGGAACCGGGGAGCTGTTTTTT; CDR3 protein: CSVEEGAALGTGELFF
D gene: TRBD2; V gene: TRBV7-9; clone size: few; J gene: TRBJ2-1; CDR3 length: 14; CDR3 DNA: TGTGCCGGAACGGGACTAGCGGTCTACAATGAGCAGTTCTTC; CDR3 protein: CAGTGLAVYNEQFF
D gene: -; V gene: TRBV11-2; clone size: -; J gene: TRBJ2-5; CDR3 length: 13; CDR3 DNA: TGTGCCAGCAGCTTACAAGCGGGCGAGACCCAGTACTTC; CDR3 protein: CASSLQAGETQYF
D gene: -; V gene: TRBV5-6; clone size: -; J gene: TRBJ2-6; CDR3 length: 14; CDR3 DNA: TGTGCCAGCAGCTTTGGGGCTGGGGCCAACGTCCTGACTTTC; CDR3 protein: CASSFGAGANVLTF
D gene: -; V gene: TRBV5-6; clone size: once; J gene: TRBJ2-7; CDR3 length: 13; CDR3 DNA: TGTGCCAGCAGCTTGGGCGTAGGGACTGAGCAGTACTTC; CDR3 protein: CASSLGVGTEQYF
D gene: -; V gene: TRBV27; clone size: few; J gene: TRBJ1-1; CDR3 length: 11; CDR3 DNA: TGTGCCAGCTTCCACCGATCTGAAGCTTTCTTT; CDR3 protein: CASFHRSEAFF
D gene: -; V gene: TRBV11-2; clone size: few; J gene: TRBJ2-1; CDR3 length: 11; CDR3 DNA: TGTGCCAGCAGCTTAAGTTGGGTGCAGTTCTTC; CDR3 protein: CASSLSWVQFF
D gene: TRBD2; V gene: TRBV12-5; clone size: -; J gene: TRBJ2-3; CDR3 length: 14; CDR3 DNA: TGTGCTAGTGGAGAGGGACTATCCACAGATACGCAGTATTTT; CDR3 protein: CASGEGLSTDTQYF
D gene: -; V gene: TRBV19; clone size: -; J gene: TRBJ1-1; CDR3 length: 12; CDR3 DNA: TGTGCCAGTAGATCGATGAACACTGAAGCTTTCTTT; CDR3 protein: CASRSMNTEAFF
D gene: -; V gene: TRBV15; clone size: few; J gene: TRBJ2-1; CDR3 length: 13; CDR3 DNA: TGTGCCACCAGCGGGGCCGATTACAATGAGCAGTTCTTC; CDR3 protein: CATSGADYNEQFF
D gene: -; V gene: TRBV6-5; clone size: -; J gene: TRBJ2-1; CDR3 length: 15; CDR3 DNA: TGTGCCAGCAGTTACTCCGCGAGCACCTACAATGAGCAGTTCTTC; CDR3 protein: CASSYSASTYNEQFF
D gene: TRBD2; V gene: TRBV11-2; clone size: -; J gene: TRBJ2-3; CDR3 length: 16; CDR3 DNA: TGTGCCAGCAGCTTAAAAGCGGGGGGAAGCACAGATACGCAGTATTTT; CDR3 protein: CASSLKAGGSTDTQYF
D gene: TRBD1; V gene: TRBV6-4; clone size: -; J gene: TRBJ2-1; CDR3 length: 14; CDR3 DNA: TGTGCCAGCAGTTGGGACAGCTCCTACAATGAGCAGTTCTTC; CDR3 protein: CASSWDSSYNEQFF
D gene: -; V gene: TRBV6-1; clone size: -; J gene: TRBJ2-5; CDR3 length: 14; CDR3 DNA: TGTGCCAGCAGGACGCTGGGCCGGCGGGAGACCCAGTACTTC; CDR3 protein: CASRTLGRRETQYF
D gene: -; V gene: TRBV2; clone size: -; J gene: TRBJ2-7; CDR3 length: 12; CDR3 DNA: TGTGCCAGCAGTGACAGGGGTTACGAGCAGTACTTC; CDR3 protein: CASSDRGYEQYF
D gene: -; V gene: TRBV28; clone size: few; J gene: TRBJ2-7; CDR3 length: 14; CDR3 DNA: TGTGCCAGCAGTTTATTGGCAGGGTCCTACGAGCAGTACTTC; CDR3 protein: CASSLLAGSYEQYF
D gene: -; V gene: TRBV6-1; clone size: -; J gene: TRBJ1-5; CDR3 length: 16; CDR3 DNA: TGTGCCAGCAGTGAAGGTACAGCCTATAGCAATCAGCCCCAGCATTTT; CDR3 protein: CASSEGTAYSNQPQHF
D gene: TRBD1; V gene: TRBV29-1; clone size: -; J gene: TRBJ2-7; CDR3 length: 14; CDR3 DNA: TGCAGCGTTACCGGGACAGGGGACTCCTACGAGCAGTACTTC; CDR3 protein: CSVTGTGDSYEQYF
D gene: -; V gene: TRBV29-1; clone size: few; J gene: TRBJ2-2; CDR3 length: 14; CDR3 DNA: TGCAGCGCCGCGGCAGATCCGGACACCGGGGAGCTGTTTTTT; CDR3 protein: CSAAADPDTGELFF
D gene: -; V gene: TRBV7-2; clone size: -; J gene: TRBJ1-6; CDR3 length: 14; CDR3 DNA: TGTGCCAGCAGCCTCGGCGGGGTGAATTCACCCCTCCACTTT; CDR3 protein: CASSLGGVNSPLHF
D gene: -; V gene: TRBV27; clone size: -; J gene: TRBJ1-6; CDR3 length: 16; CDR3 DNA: TGTGCCAGCAGTTTAGGGCGGAGCTCCTATAATTCACCCCTCCACTTT; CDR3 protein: CASSLGRSSYNSPLHF
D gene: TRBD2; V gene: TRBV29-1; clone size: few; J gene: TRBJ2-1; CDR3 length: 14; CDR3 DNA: TGCAGCGTTCTCTTACTAGCGGGGATCGATGAGCAGTTCTTC; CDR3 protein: CSVLLLAGIDEQFF
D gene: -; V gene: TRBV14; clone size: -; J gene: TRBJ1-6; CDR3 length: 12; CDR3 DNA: TGTGCCAGCAGCCTCCAGTCTTCACCCCTCCACTTT; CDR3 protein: CASSLQSSPLHF
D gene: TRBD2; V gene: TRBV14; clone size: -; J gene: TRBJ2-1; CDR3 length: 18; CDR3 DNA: TGTGCCAGCAGCCAATTGGGTCTAGCGGGGGGACAACCCAATGAGCAGTTCTTC; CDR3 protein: CASSQLGLAGGQPNEQFF
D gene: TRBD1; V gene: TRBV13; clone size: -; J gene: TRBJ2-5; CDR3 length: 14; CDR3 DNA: TGTGCCAGCAGCTGGGGGACAGACCAAGAGACCCAGTACTTC; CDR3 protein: CASSWGTDQETQYF
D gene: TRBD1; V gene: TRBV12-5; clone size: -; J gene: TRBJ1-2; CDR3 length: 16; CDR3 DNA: TGTGCTAGTGGCCTGACCGGGACAGGGTCGGACTATGGCTACACCTTC; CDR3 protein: CASGLTGTGSDYGYTF
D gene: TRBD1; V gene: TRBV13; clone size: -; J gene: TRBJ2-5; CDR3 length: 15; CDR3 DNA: TGTGCCAGCAGCCACAGGGGGGACACTGAAGAGACCCAGTACTTC; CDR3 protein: CASSHRGDTEETQYF
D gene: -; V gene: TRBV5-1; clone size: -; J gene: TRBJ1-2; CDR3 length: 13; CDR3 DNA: TGCGCCAGCAGCTTGTCGCCAGACTATGGCTACACCTTC; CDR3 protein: CASSLSPDYGYTF
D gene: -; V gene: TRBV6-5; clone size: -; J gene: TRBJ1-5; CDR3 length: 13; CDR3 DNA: TGTGCCAGCAGTTATTCCCCCAATCAGCCCCAGCATTTT; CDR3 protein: CASSYSPNQPQHF
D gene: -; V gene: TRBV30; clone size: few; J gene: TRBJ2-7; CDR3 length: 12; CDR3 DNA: TGTGCCTGGAGCCCGGGGGGCCACGAGCAGTACTTC; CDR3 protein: CAWSPGGHEQYF
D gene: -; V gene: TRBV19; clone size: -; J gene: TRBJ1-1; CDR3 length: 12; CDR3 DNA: TGTGCCAGTAGCATTCGGGCCACTGAAGCTTTCTTT; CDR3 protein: CASSIRATEAFF
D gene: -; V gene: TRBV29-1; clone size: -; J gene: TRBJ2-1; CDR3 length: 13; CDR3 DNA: TGCAGCGTTGCATCACCGACAGGCAATGAGCAGTTCTTC; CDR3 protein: CSVASPTGNEQFF
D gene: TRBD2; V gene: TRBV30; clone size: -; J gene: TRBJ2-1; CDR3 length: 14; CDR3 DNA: TGTGCCTGGAGTGTGCTAGCGGGGGTCGATGAGCAGTTCTTC; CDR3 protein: CAWSVLAGVDEQFF
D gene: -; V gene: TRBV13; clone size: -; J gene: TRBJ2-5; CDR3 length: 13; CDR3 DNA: TGTGCCAGCAGTAAAGGGGAGCAAGAGACCCAGTACTTC; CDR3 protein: CASSKGEQETQYF
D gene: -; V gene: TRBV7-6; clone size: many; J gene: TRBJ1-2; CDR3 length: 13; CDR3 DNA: TGTGCCAGCAGCTTAGCGGGGGTCCAAGGCTACACCTTC; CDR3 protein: CASSLAGVQGYTF
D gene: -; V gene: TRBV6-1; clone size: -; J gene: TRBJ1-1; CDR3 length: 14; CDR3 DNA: TGTGCCAGCAGCGCCAGACGGATAAACACTGAAGCTTTCTTT; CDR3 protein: CASSARRINTEAFF
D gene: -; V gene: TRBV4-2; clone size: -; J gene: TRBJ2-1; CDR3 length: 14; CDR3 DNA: TGTGCCAGCAGACACCCCGGGAAAAACAATGAGCAGTTCTTC; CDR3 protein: CASRHPGKNNEQFF
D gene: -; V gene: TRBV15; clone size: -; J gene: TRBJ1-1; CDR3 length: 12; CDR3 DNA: TGTGCCACCAGCGAGGGGGGGACTGAAGCTTTCTTT; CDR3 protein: CATSEGGTEAFF
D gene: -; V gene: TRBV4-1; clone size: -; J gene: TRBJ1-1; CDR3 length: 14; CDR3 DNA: TGCGCCAGCAGCCGCAGCGGGATGAACACTGAAGCTTTCTTT; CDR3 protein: CASSRSGMNTEAFF
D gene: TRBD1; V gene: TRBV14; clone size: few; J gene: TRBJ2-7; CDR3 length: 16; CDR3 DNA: TGTGCCAGCAGCCAAACTTCTGGGACAGATTTTGGCGAGCAGTACTTC; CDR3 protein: CASSQTSGTDFGEQYF
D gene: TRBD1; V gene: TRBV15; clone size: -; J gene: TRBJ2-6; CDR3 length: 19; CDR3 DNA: TGTGCCACCAGCAGAGGCCTCGGGACAGACCCTTCTGGGGCCAACGTCCTGACTTTC; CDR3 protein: CATSRGLGTDPSGANVLTF
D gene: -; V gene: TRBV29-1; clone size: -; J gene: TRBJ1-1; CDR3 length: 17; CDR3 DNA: TGCAGCGCCGAGATCCCCACGTGGCGTCGGGGCGTCACTGAAGCTTTCTTT; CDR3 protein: CSAEIPTWRRGVTEAFF
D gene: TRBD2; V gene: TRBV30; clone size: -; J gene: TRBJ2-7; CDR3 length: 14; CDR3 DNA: TGTGCCTGGAGTGTACTGGGACTAGCCTACGAGCAGTACTTC; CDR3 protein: CAWSVLGLAYEQYF
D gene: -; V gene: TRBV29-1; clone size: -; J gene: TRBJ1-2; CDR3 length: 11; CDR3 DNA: TGCAGCGTCCCCGATAACTATGGCTACACCTTC; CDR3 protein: CSVPDNYGYTF
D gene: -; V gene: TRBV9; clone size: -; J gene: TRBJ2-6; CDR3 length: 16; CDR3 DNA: TGTGCCAGCAGCCCCCCCGGCGGTCCTGGGGCCAACGTCCTGACTTTC; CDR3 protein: CASSPPGGPGANVLTF
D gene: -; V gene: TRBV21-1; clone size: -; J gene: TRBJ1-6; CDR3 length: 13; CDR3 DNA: TGTGCCAGCAGCAGGAGGACAGAAGGGTTCCTCCACTTT; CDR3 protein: CASSRRTEGFLHF
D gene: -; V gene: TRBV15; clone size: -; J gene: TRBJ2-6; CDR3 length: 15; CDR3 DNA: TGTGCCACCAGCAGAGCGGCCTCTGGGGCCAACGTCCTGACTTTC; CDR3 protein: CATSRAASGANVLTF
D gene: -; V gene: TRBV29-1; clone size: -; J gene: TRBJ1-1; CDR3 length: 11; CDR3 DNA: TGCAGCGTTGAAGGACAGGCTGAGACTTTCTTT; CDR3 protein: CSVEGQAETFF
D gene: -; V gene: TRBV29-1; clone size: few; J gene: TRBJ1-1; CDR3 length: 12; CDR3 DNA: TGCAGCGTCCCCCTCGCCAACACTGAAGCTTTCTTT; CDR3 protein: CSVPLANTEAFF
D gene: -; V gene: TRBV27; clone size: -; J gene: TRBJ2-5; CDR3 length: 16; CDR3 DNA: TGTGCCAGCAGTTTGTCAGGGAATGCGTACCAAGAGACCCAGTACTTC; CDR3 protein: CASSLSGNAYQETQYF
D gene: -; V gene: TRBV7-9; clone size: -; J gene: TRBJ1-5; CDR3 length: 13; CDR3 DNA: TGTGCCAGCAGCTTAGGTGGAGCTCAGCCCCAGCATTTT; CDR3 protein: CASSLGGAQPQHF
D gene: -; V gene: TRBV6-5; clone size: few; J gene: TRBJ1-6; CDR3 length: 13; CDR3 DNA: TGTGCCAGCAGTTTATCGGGGAATTCACCCCTCCACTTT; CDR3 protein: CASSLSGNSPLHF
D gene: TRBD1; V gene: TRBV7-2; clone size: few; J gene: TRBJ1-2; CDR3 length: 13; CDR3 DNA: TGTGCCAGCAGCTGGGACAGGGGAGGCGGCTACACCTTC; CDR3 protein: CASSWDRGGGYTF